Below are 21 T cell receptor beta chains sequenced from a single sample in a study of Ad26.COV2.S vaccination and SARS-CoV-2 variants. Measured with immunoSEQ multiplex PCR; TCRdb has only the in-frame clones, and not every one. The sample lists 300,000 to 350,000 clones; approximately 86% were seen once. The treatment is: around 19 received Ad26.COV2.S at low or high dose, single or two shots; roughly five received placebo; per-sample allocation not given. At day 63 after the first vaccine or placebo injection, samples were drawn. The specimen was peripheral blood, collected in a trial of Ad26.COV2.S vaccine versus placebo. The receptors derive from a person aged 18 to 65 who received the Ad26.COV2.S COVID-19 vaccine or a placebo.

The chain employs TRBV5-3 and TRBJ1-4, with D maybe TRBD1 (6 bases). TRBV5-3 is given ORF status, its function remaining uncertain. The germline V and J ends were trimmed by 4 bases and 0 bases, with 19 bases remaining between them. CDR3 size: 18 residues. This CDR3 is CARSRNSTGAATNEKLFF. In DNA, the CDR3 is TGTGCCAGAAGCCGAAACTCGACAGGCGCTGCAACTAATGAAAAACTGTTTTTT.

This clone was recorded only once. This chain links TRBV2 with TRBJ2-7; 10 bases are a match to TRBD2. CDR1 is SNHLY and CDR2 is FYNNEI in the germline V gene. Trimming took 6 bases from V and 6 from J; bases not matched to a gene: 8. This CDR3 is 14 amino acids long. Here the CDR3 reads CASSSGTSVLEQYF. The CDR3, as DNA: TGTGCCAGCAGCTCCGGGACTAGCGTGCTCGAGCAGTACTTC.

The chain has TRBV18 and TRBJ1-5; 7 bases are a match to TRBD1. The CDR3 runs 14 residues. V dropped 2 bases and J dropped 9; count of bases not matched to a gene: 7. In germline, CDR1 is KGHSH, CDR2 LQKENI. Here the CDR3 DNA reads TGTGCCAGCTCACCATCCGACAGGGAGTGGCCCCAGCATTTT. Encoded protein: CASSPSDREWPQHF. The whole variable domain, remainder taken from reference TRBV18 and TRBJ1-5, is NAGVMQNPRHLVRRRGQEARLRCSPMKGHSHVYWYRQLPEEGLKFMVYLQKENIIDESGMPKERFSAEFPKEGPSILRIQQVVRGDSAAYFCASSPSDREWPQHFGDGTRLSIL.

CDR3 amino acids: CASSQESRSIYEQYF. The CDR3 DNA follows: TGCGCCAGCAGCCAAGAGTCGAGGAGCATTTACGAGCAGTACTTC. This chain connects TRBV4-3 to TRBJ2-7; D remains unclear. The CDR3 extends over 15 amino acids. The germline CDR1 and CDR2 sequences are LGHNA and YSLEER. The V gene lost 0 bases and the J gene lost 4 bases, with 13 bases spanning the gap.

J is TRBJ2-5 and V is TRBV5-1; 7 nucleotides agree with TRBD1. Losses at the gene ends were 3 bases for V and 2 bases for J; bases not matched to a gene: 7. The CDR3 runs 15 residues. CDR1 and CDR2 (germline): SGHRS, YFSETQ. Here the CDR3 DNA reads TGCGCCAGCAGCTCGACAGGGTACTCTCAAGAGACCCAGTACTTC. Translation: CASSSTGYSQETQYF.

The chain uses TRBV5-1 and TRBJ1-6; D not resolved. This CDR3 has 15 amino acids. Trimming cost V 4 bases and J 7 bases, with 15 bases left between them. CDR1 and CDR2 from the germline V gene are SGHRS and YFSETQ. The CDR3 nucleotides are TGCGCCAGCAGCCATGGAGGACGGGAAAATTCACCCCTCCACTTT. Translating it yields CASSHGGRENSPLHF.

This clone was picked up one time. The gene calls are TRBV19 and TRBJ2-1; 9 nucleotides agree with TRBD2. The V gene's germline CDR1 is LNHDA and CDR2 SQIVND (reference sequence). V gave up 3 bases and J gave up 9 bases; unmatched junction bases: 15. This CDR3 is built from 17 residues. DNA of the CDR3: TGTGCCAGTAGTATTGTAAGGCGGGGGGGCCTCCCTTCTGAGCAGTTCTTC. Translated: CASSIVRRGGLPSEQFF.

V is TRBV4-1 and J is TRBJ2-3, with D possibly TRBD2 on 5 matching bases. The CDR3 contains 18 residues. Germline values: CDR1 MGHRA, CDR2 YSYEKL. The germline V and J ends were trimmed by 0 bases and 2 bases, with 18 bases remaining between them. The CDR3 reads CASSQDRDYQEVTDTQYF. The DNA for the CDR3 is TGCGCCAGCAGCCAAGATCGAGACTACCAGGAGGTCACAGATACGCAGTATTTT.

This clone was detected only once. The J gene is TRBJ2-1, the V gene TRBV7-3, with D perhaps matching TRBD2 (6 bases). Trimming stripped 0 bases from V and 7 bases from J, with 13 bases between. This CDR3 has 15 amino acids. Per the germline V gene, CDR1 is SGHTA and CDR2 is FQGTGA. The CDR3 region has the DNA TGTGCCAGCAGCTTAACGCGGGACTCTCAAAATGAGCAGTTCTTC. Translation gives CASSLTRDSQNEQFF.

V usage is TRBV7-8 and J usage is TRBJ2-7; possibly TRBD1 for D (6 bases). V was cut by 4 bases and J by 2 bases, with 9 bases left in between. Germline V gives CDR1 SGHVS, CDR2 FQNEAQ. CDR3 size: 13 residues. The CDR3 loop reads CASSSTGPYEQYF. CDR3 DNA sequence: TGTGCCAGCAGCTCAACAGGGCCCTACGAGCAGTACTTC.

The CDR3 here is CASSLVGDTQYF. Written as DNA, the CDR3 is TGTGCCAGCAGCCTTGTCGGGGATACGCAGTATTTT. This chain uses TRBV3-1 (or the pseudogene TRBV3-2) with TRBJ2-3; D ambiguous. The CDR3 length is 12 residues. V shed 4 bases and J shed 6 bases, with 8 bases lying between them. Germline V gene lookup returns CDR1 LGHDT and CDR2 YNNKEL (reference sequence).

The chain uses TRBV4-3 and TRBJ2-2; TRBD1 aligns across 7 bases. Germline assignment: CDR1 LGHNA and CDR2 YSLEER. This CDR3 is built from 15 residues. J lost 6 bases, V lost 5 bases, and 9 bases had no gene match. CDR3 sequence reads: CASSTRTGPPGELFF. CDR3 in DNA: TGCGCCAGCAGCACGCGGACAGGTCCCCCCGGGGAGCTGTTTTTT.

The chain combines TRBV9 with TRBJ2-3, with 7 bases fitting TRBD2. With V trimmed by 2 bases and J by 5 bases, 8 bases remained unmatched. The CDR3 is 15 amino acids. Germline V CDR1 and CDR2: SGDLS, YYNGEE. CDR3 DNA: TGTGCCAGCAGCGTGGCAGCGGGAATGGGAGATACGCAGTATTTT. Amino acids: CASSVAAGMGDTQYF.

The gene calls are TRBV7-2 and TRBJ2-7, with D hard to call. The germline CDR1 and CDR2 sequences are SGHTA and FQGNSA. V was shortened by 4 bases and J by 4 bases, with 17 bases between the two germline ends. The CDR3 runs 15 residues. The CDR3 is CASSYSTSIGYEQYF. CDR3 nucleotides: TGTGCCAGCAGCTATTCCACGTCTATCGGATACGAGCAGTACTTC.

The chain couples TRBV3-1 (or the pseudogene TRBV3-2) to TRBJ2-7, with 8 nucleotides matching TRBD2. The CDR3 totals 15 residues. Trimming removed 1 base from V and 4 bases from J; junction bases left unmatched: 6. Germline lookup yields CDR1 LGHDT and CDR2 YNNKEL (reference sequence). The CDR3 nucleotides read TGTGCCAGCAGCCAAGCGAGCGGGAGCATTTACGAGCAGTACTTC. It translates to CASSQASGSIYEQYF.

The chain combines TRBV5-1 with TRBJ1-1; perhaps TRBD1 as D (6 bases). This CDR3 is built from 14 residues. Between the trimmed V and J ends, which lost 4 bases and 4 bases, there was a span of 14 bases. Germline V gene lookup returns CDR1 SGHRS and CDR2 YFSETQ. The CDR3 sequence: CASSITGFSTEAFF. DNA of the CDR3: TGCGCCAGCAGCATTACAGGGTTCTCCACTGAAGCTTTCTTT.

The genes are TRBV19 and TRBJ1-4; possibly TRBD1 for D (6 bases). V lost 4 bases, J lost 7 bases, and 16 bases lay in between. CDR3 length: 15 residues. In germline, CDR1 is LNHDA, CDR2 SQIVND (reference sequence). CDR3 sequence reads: CASSRDTPGGEKLFF. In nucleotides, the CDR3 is TGTGCCAGTAGTAGGGACACCCCAGGCGGTGAAAAACTGTTTTTT. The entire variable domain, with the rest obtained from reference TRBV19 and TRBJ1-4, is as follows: DGGITQSPKYLFRKEGQNVTLSCEQNLNHDAMYWYRQDPGQGLRLIYYSQIVNDFQKGDIAEGYSVSREKKESFPLTVTSAQKNPTAFYLCASSRDTPGGEKLFFGSGTQLSVL.

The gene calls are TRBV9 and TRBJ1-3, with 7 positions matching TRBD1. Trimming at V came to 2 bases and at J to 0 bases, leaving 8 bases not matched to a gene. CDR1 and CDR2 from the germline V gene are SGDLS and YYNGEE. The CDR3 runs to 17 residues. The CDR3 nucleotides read TGTGCCAGCAGCGTTGGGACAGATAGTCTCTCTGGAAACACCATATATTTT. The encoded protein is CASSVGTDSLSGNTIYF. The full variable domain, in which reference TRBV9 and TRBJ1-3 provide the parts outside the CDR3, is DSGVTQTPKHLITATGQRVTLRCSPRSGDLSVYWYQQSLDQGLQFLIQYYNGEERAKGNILERFSAQQFPDLHSELNLSSLELGDSALYFCASSVGTDSLSGNTIYFGEGSWLTVV.

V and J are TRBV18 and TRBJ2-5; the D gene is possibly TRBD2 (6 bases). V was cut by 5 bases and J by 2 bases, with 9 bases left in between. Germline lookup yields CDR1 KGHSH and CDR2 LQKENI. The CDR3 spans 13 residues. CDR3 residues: CASSSGEQETQYF. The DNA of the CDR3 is TGTGCCAGCTCATCGGGGGAACAAGAGACCCAGTACTTC. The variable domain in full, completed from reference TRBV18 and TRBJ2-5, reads NAGVMQNPRHLVRRRGQEARLRCSPMKGHSHVYWYRQLPEEGLKFMVYLQKENIIDESGMPKERFSAEFPKEGPSILRIQQVVRGDSAAYFCASSSGEQETQYFGPGTRLLVL.

The CDR3 spells CASSQDGGTFYF. As DNA, the CDR3 is TGTGCCAGCAGCCAAGATGGCGGGACTTTCTACTTC. The V call is TRBV3-1 (or the pseudogene TRBV3-2), the J call TRBJ2-7, with a possible D match to TRBD2 (6 bases). Trimming shortened V by 0 bases and J by 13 bases, and 13 bases separated the two germline ends. The CDR3 is made up of 12 amino acids. From germline, CDR1 is LGHDT and CDR2 YNNKEL (reference sequence).

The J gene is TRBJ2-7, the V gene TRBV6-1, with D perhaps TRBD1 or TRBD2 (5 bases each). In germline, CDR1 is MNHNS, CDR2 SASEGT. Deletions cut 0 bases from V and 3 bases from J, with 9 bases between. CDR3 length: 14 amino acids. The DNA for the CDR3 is TGTGCCAGCAGTGAAGCGGGGGTTCTCTACGAGCAGTACTTC. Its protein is CASSEAGVLYEQYF.